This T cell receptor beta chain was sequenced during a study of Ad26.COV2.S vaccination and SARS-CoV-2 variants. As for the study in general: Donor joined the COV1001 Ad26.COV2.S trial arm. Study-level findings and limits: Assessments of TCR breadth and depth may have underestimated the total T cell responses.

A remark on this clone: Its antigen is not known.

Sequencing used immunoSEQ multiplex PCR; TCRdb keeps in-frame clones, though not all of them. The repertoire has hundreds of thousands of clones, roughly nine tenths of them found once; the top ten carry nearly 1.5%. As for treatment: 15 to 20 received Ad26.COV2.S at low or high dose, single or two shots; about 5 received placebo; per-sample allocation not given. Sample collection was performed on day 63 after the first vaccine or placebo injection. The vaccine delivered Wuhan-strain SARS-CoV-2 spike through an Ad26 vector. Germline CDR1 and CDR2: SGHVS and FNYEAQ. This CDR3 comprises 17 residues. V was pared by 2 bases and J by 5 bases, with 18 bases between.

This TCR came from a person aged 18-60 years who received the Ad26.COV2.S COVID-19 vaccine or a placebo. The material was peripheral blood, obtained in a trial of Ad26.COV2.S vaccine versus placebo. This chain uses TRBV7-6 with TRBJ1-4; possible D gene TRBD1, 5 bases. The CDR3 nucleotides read TGTGCCAGCAGCTTATATGGTTTAGGGGAGGGGAATGAAAAACTGTTTTTT. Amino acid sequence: CASSLYGLGEGNEKLFF.